The rows below give T cell receptor beta chains drawn from one sample of a study of shared clonotypes between healthy human individuals. Here immunoSEQ multiplex PCR was the method, and the copy in TCRdb shows in-frame clones only, minus some. The sample holds about 2.3 million clones, 85% to 95% seen once. The sample taken for sequencing was naive CD4+ T cells from PBMCs. Receptors originate from a man aged 18 to 29 in good health. Some clones in this sample may be carry-over from other donors' samples. Each CDR3 is given with its conserved first and last residue. The D gene is left open where the match is weak. Expanded clones get a size class; other rows say once, few or many, or leave the size out.

CDR3 DNA,CDR3 protein,V gene,clone size,D gene,J gene
TGTGCCTGGAGTGTACCCCGAGACGAGCAGTACTTC,CAWSVPRDEQYF,TRBV30,.,.,TRBJ2-7
TGTGCCAGCAGGGGACAGGGGGGCTCGGATACGCAGTATTTT,CASRGQGGSDTQYF,TRBV6-5,.,TRBD1,TRBJ2-3
TGCGCCAGCAGCCAAGACCAGGTGGTGGAAAAACTGTTTTTT,CASSQDQVVEKLFF,TRBV4-1,.,.,TRBJ1-4
TGTGCCAGCAGCTTAGATCCAGACAGTATCACGTCCTACGAGCAGTACTTC,CASSLDPDSITSYEQYF,TRBV11-2,once,.,TRBJ2-7
TGTGCCAGCAGTGACGCCGGGACAGGGCTTAACGAGCAGTACTTC,CASSDAGTGLNEQYF,TRBV25-1,.,TRBD1,TRBJ2-7
TGTGCCAGCACCCAAAACCCGGGAGAGGTAGATACGCAGTATTTT,CASTQNPGEVDTQYF,TRBV11-1,.,.,TRBJ2-3
TGTGCCAGCAGCTTAGATCGGGACAGGGACCACGAGCAGTACTTC,CASSLDRDRDHEQYF,TRBV5-6,.,TRBD1,TRBJ2-7
TGCGCCAGCAGCTTGGAAGAATTCCGAGTAACTAATGAAAAACTGTTTTTT,CASSLEEFRVTNEKLFF,TRBV5-1,.,.,TRBJ1-4
TGTGCCACCAGCAGAGGGGGGTCTGGAAACACCATATATTTT,CATSRGGSGNTIYF,TRBV15,.,.,TRBJ1-3
TGCGCCAGCAGCCAAAACAGGGTCTACGAGCAGTACTTC,CASSQNRVYEQYF,TRBV5-1,.,.,TRBJ2-7
TGTGCCAGCAGTGGACCCTGGGACAGTAACTATGGCTACACCTTC,CASSGPWDSNYGYTF,TRBV6-1,once,TRBD1,TRBJ1-2
TGTGCCAGCAGCCGGAGGGTGAACACTGAAGCTTTCTTT,CASSRRVNTEAFF,TRBV7-8,.,.,TRBJ1-1
TGCGCCAGCAGACCCCCTCTTGGAAGAGGGGGCATCGGTCCCGGGGAGCTGTTTTTT,CASRPPLGRGGIGPGELFF,TRBV23-1,.,TRBD1,TRBJ2-2
TGCGCCAGCAGCCCGAGGACAGGGGAAAAGGACGAGCAGTACTTC,CASSPRTGEKDEQYF,TRBV5-1,once,TRBD1,TRBJ2-7
TGTGCCAGCAGCTTAGGGTCAGGGCTAGGGGCCAACGTCCTGACTTTC,CASSLGSGLGANVLTF,TRBV7-8,.,.,TRBJ2-6
TGTGCCAGCAGCGGTTTTGAGATGGGGGAAGCTTTCTTT,CASSGFEMGEAFF,TRBV5-5,.,.,TRBJ1-1
TGTGCCAGCAGCTTCTTCGATGATGAAGGCTACACCTTC,CASSFFDDEGYTF,TRBV7-2,.,.,TRBJ1-2
TGTGCCGCAAACCGCCGTCGGGGGAACACCGGGGAGCTGTTTTTT,CAANRRRGNTGELFF,TRBV6-5,.,.,TRBJ2-2
TGTGCCAGCAGTGTTGAGATCACAGGTAGGGGATTCTTC,CASSVEITGRGFF,TRBV6-1,.,.,TRBJ2-1
TGCGCCAGCAGCTCATTACCGGGACTAGCGGGAGGGTACCAAGAGACCCAGTACTTC,CASSSLPGLAGGYQETQYF,TRBV5-1,.,TRBD2,TRBJ2-5
TGTGCCAGCAGCGTATTGGCAGTCGGTGGCTACACCTTC,CASSVLAVGGYTF,TRBV9,.,.,TRBJ1-2
TGTGCCAGCAGTGAGTTCGGCCTAGGCACTGAAGCTTTCTTT,CASSEFGLGTEAFF,TRBV6-1,few,.,TRBJ1-1
TGTGCCAGCAGCTTACTAGTGGCAGATACGCAGTATTTT,CASSLLVADTQYF,TRBV14,.,.,TRBJ2-3
TGCGCCAGCAGCCAAGAAGGCTCTGTGTGGGCGGGGCCCTACAATGAGCAGTTCTTC,CASSQEGSVWAGPYNEQFF,TRBV4-3,.,.,TRBJ2-1
TGCAGCGTTGCTTCCGGGACCTACAATCAGCCCCAGCATTTT,CSVASGTYNQPQHF,TRBV29-1,.,.,TRBJ1-5
TGTGCCAGCACCGTAGGAGGGGATGAGACCCAGTACTTC,CASTVGGDETQYF,TRBV28,.,.,TRBJ2-5
TGCGCCAGCAGCCGGGGACAAACCTCGGGGGAAAAACTGTTTTTT,CASSRGQTSGEKLFF,TRBV5-1,.,.,TRBJ1-4
TGTGCCAGCAGTTTAGATTTCTATGGCTACACCTTC,CASSLDFYGYTF,TRBV28,once,.,TRBJ1-2
TGTGCTAGTGGTTTGGCCGCGATAGAATCCCGGGGGGGCACTGAAGCTTTCTTT,CASGLAAIESRGGTEAFF,TRBV12-5,.,.,TRBJ1-1
TGTGCCAGCAGTGAACGGACTCTTCCCTACGAGCAGTACTTC,CASSERTLPYEQYF,TRBV6-1,once,.,TRBJ2-7
TGCGCCAGCAGCTTTGATTCGGTTAGGAACACTGAAGCTTTCTTT,CASSFDSVRNTEAFF,TRBV5-1,.,.,TRBJ1-1
TGTGCCAGTAGTATGTGGGAGGGCCTTGGGTCCTACAATGAGCAGTTCTTC,CASSMWEGLGSYNEQFF,TRBV19,once,TRBD2,TRBJ2-1
TGTGCCAGTAGCGCGGGAGGGGTGAACAGAGAGACCCAGTACTTC,CASSAGGVNRETQYF,TRBV19,.,TRBD2,TRBJ2-5
TGTGCCAGCATGAAGGAAGAATGGACTGAAGCTTTCTTT,CASMKEEWTEAFF,TRBV6-1,.,.,TRBJ1-1
TGTGCCAGCAGCTTGGGCAGATCCCCTAATGAAAAACTGTTTTTT,CASSLGRSPNEKLFF,TRBV7-6,.,.,TRBJ1-4
TGTGCCAGCAGTTCACCCCAGGGTGGACATGGCTACACCTTC,CASSSPQGGHGYTF,TRBV6-5,.,.,TRBJ1-2
TGTGCCAGCAGTCAAGCGAGCAATCAGCCCCAGCATTTT,CASSQASNQPQHF,TRBV2,.,.,TRBJ1-5
TGTGCCAGCAGCCCCCACGGACGCCAAGAGACCCAGTACTTC,CASSPHGRQETQYF,TRBV11-3,.,.,TRBJ2-5
TGTGCCAGCAGCTCAACTAGGTGGGGGTTCGAGCAGTACTTC,CASSSTRWGFEQYF,TRBV9,.,.,TRBJ2-7
TGCGCCAGCCAACATAAGGACACCAACCAAGAGACCCAGTACTTC,CASQHKDTNQETQYF,TRBV5-1,.,.,TRBJ2-5
TGTGCCAGTAGTATAGGGCGGGCACCAGCAACTAATGAAAAACTGTTTTTT,CASSIGRAPATNEKLFF,TRBV19,.,.,TRBJ1-4
TGTGCCAGCAGGGGCACTGAAGCTTTCTTT,CASRGTEAFF,TRBV6-5,.,.,TRBJ1-1
TGTGCCAGCAGCCCGACAGACTTCACTGAAGCTTTCTTT,CASSPTDFTEAFF,TRBV2,.,.,TRBJ1-1
TGTGCCTGGAGTACAGCTAATCAAGAGACCCAGTACTTC,CAWSTANQETQYF,TRBV30,.,.,TRBJ2-5
TGTGCCACCCGCGAGGAAGGGGCTGAAGCTTTCTTT,CATREEGAEAFF,TRBV15,.,.,TRBJ1-1
TGTGCCAGCAGTACAGGGCCCCTCTACGAGCAGTACTTC,CASSTGPLYEQYF,TRBV28,.,.,TRBJ2-7
TGTGCCAGCAGCCGAGACAGGGGACAAGAGACCCAGTACTTC,CASSRDRGQETQYF,TRBV7-2,.,TRBD1,TRBJ2-5
TGCAGCGAGCAACAGCTACAGGGAGGGACTGAAGCTTTCTTT,CSEQQLQGGTEAFF,TRBV29-1,.,.,TRBJ1-1
TGTGCCAGCAGCCAAGGGGTAGCGGGAGGGCCTTACGAGCAGTACTTC,CASSQGVAGGPYEQYF,TRBV4-2,.,TRBD2,TRBJ2-7
TGTGCCAGCAGTTTAGGGGGGGCACGGGTCACTGAAGCTTTCTTT,CASSLGGARVTEAFF,TRBV28,.,.,TRBJ1-1
TGCAGCGTTTACTATAACTATGGCTACACCTTC,CSVYYNYGYTF,TRBV29-1,.,.,TRBJ1-2
TGTGCCAGCATTAGAAAGGGGGCGGCCACTGAAGCTTTCTTT,CASIRKGAATEAFF,TRBV28,.,TRBD1,TRBJ1-1
TGTGCCAGCAGCTTAGCGGGAGGGAACAATGAGCAGTTCTTC,CASSLAGGNNEQFF,TRBV11-2,.,TRBD2,TRBJ2-1
TGTGCCAGCAGCTTTAGCCCGTATTCAAAACTGTTTTTT,CASSFSPYSKLFF,TRBV7-9,.,.,TRBJ1-4
TGTGCCAGCAGTGAACGGACTAGTCAAGAGACCCAGTACTTC,CASSERTSQETQYF,TRBV2,once,TRBD2,TRBJ2-5
TGTGCCAGCAGCCTCAACGCGCTAGGATATGGCTACACCTTC,CASSLNALGYGYTF,TRBV7-3,.,.,TRBJ1-2
TGTGCCAGCAGCTTAGCAGGGTATGGTAATGAAAAACTGTTTTTT,CASSLAGYGNEKLFF,TRBV7-2,.,.,TRBJ1-4
TGCAGCGTGCTAATAAGACCGATGAACACTGAAGCTTTCTTT,CSVLIRPMNTEAFF,TRBV29-1,.,.,TRBJ1-1
TGTGCCTGGAGTTCCGGGACAACCTCCTACGAGCAGTACTTC,CAWSSGTTSYEQYF,TRBV30,.,.,TRBJ2-7